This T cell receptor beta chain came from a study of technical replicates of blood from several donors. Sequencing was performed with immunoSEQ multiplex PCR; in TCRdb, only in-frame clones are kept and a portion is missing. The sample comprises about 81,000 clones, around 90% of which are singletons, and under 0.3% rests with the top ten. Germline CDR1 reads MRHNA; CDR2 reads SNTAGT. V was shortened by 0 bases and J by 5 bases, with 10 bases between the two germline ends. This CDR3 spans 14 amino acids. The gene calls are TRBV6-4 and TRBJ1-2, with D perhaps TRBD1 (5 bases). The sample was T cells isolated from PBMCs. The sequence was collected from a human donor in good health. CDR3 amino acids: CASSDSGEGYGYTF. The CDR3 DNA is TGTGCCAGCAGTGACTCGGGGGAGGGATATGGCTACACCTTC.